This TCR beta chain appears in the sequencing data of a study of blood T cell repertoires in COVID-19. Across the study: PBMCs, B-cell-depleted T cells, or T cells provided the cDNA or gDNA that made up the material.

Only one count was recorded for this clone. The sample holds other DNA sequences that translate to the same CDR3. The CDR3 sequence is 13 residues long. V shed 0 bases and J shed 0 bases, with 2 bases lying between them. Germline CDR1 reads LGHDT; CDR2 reads YNNKEL (reference sequence). The authors' processing: Amplification of reference gene primers was used by the study to estimate nucleated cell counts. Assay: immunoSEQ multiplex PCR; the TCRdb copy retains only in-frame clones and omits some. The V and J calls and the clone size are those of that table, but D and trimming were determined from the DNA. The sample includes roughly 230,000 clones, 81% seen only once; the top ten take roughly 7.9%.

Sequencing input: peripheral blood. The sequence was collected from an elderly woman with acute or convalescent COVID-19. V usage is TRBV3-1 (or the pseudogene TRBV3-2) and J usage is TRBJ1-1; no reliable D call. CDR3 region: CASSQDLNTEAFF. CDR3 coding DNA: TGTGCCAGCAGCCAAGACTTGAACACTGAAGCTTTCTTT.